Below, 10 T cell receptor beta chains from the same sample are listed, as sequenced in a study of blood T cell repertoires in COVID-19. The data were produced by immunoSEQ multiplex PCR, yet TCRdb's version contains in-frame clones alone and is incomplete. The sample consists of some 220,000 clones, around 86% of them appearing once. What was sequenced was peripheral blood. The receptors were gathered from a woman in her 70s with COVID-19, enrolled during active disease.

The rearrangement uses TRBV28 and TRBJ2-6; 8 bases are a match to TRBD2. The CDR3 is made up of 13 amino acids. J gave up 2 bases and V 11 bases, and 2 bases lay outside the gene matches. The germline gives CDR1 MDHEN, CDR2 SYDVKM. CDR3 loop: CAGGGPGANVLTF. CDR3 DNA: TGTGCCGGCGGGGGGCCTGGGGCCAACGTCCTGACTTTC.

The V gene is TRBV5-1, the J gene TRBJ1-1, with D possibly matching TRBD1 (5 bases). Germline V lookup: CDR1 SGHRS, CDR2 YFSETQ. The CDR3 consists of 14 residues. V was trimmed by 4 bases and J by 0 bases, leaving 10 bases between them. The CDR3 loop is CASSGATLNTEAFF. The CDR3 region has the DNA TGCGCCAGCAGCGGGGCGACTTTGAACACTGAAGCTTTCTTT.

The chain joins TRBV7-2 to TRBJ1-3, with D perhaps matching TRBD1 (5 bases). Trimming took off 5 bases at V and 3 bases at J, with 17 bases between the two ends. The germline gives CDR1 SGHTA, CDR2 FQGNSA. The length of the CDR3 is 16 residues. The CDR3 protein is CASSPTSGLGGNTIYF. CDR3 sequence (DNA): TGTGCCAGCAGCCCCACCTCAGGGCTCGGTGGAAACACCATATATTTT.

The V call is TRBV3-1 (or the pseudogene TRBV3-2), the J call TRBJ2-2, with 8 bases lining up with TRBD2. Losses at the gene ends were 4 bases for V and 2 bases for J; bases not matched to a gene: 3. From germline, CDR1 is LGHDT and CDR2 YNNKEL (reference sequence). The CDR3 has 15 amino acids. The CDR3, as DNA: TGTGCCAGCAGCCCGGGACTAGACAACACCGGGGAGCTGTTTTTT. As protein: CASSPGLDNTGELFF.

The CDR3 spells CASSKPHRLDMSNQPQHF. The CDR3 DNA sequence: TGTGCCAGCAGCAAACCCCACCGTTTGGACATGAGCAATCAGCCCCAGCATTTT. This chain links TRBV21-1 with TRBJ1-5; no DNA check was done on the table's D call, TRBD1. TRBV21-1 has pseudogene status. The CDR3 runs 18 residues.

The chain joins TRBV3-1 (or the pseudogene TRBV3-2) to TRBJ1-1; no reliable D call. V lost 1 base, J lost 1 base, and 7 bases lay in between. This CDR3 is 14 amino acids long. Germline V gives CDR1 LGHDT, CDR2 YNNKEL (reference sequence). The CDR3 here is CASSQGSRNTEAFF. The CDR3 bases are TGTGCCAGCAGCCAAGGAAGTAGGAACACTGAAGCTTTCTTT.

This clone was seen a few times. CDR3 nucleotides: TGTGCCAGCAGGTGGGGGGGCGGCTACGAGCAGTACTTC. It codes for CASRWGGGYEQYF. This sequence joins TRBV28 and TRBJ2-7; D perhaps matches TRBD2 (7 bases). The CDR3 loop spans 13 amino acids. In germline, CDR1 is MDHEN, CDR2 SYDVKM. V was shortened by 6 bases and J by 3 bases, with 12 bases between the two germline ends.

In its sample, this clone was seen a few times. V is TRBV2 and J is TRBJ1-2; weak D call: TRBD1 (5 bases). V was cut by 6 bases and J by 0 bases, with 11 bases left in between. The CDR3 spans 14 residues. The germline CDR1 and CDR2 sequences are SNHLY and FYNNEI. The CDR3 sequence is CASSLPTANYGYTF. The CDR3 coding sequence is TGTGCCAGCAGCCTCCCGACAGCTAACTATGGCTACACCTTC.

The gene calls are TRBV6-5 and TRBJ2-7, with TRBD1 identical over 9 bases. Germline lookup yields CDR1 MNHEY and CDR2 SVGAGI. The CDR3 totals 15 residues. Losses at the gene ends were 6 bases for V and 2 bases for J; bases not matched to a gene: 8. CDR3 loop: CASRTGTGRAYEQYF. The DNA for the CDR3 is TGTGCCAGCAGAACCGGGACAGGGAGGGCCTACGAGCAGTACTTC.

V gene TRBV3-1 (or the pseudogene TRBV3-2) combines with J gene TRBJ1-4; possibly TRBD1 for D (5 bases). Germline V gene sequence: CDR1 LGHDT, CDR2 YNNKEL (reference sequence). The CDR3 sequence is 14 residues long. The V end was cut by 5 bases, the J end by 8 bases, with 15 bases between. This chain's CDR3 is CASSSGLRREKLFF. The CDR3 region has the DNA TGTGCCAGCAGCTCGGGACTCCGGCGGGAAAAACTGTTTTTT.